This TCR beta chain was obtained from a study of vaccination effects on CD4 cells after COVID-19. This CDR3 contains 14 residues. Trimming removed 1 base from V and 8 bases from J, with 15 bases in between. Germline V CDR1 and CDR2: SGHRS, YFSETQ. In regard to this clone: Its antigen remains unidentified.

The method was immunoSEQ multiplex PCR; TCRdb's version includes in-frame clones alone and lacks a portion of them. The top ten hold 1.4% of the sample, which has 26,000 or so clones, 83% seen once. Peptide-pool stimulation followed by sequencing identified expanded antigen-specific CD4+ clonotypes in the ViraFEST assay. Upon completion of roughly ten days in culture, CD4+ T cells were isolated. Each participant was administered two doses of either the BNT162b2 or the mRNA-1273 vaccine. The source material was CD4+ T cells from PBMCs cultured with HCoV-NL63 spike peptides, sampled after COVID-19 vaccination. This clonotype was sampled from a human donor who received a COVID-19 vaccine. Some clones in this sample may be carry-over from other donors' samples. The chain joins TRBV5-1 to TRBJ1-2, with D possibly being TRBD1 (5 bases). The CDR3 DNA follows: TGCGCCAGCAGCTTGAGCGGGGGGTTTGGCGGCTACACCTTC. Translated: CASSLSGGFGGYTF.